This T cell receptor (beta chain) is drawn from a study of CD8 T cell repertoires and HIV-1 epitope variants. A word on this clone: Its antigen is still unknown. The sample has other DNA sequences that encode this CDR3 too.

Sequenced by immunoSEQ multiplex PCR; TCRdb stores in-frame clones only, minus some. The top ten hold 20% to 30% of the sample, which has under 100,000 clones, 74% seen once. There are 14 residues in the CDR3. Germline V gene lookup returns CDR1 SGHRS and CDR2 YFSETQ. V was pared by 1 base and J by 3 bases, with 8 bases between. Regarding the study as a whole: Nef KF9 drew about 5 clonotypes and HW9 one, without TAALDMSHF responses.

The TCR was taken from a male donor with HIV. Sequencing was done on a sample of uncultured baseline CD8+ T cells from peripheral blood mononuclear cells (PBMCs). This chain joins TRBV5-1 and TRBJ2-1; D ambiguous. The CDR3 is CASSLSTSYNEQFF. The DNA for the CDR3 is TGCGCCAGCAGCTTGTCGACCAGCTACAATGAGCAGTTCTTC.